A selection of T cell receptor beta chains follows, all from one sample in a study of T cells in Graves' hyperthyroidism and ophthalmopathy. TCRdb re-derived calls from the multiplex PCR reads in MiXCR, one entry per CDR3 protein. The data hold fewer than 750,000 distinct CDR3 sequences, with around 15% observed a single time. The sample comprised blood. These receptors were obtained from a woman in her thirties or forties with Graves' ophthalmopathy. Both conserved end residues are trimmed from each CDR3. A D gene is named only where the DNA matches it firmly.

j_gene: TRBJ2-2; v_gene: TRBV3-1; d_gene: TRBD2; CDR3aa: ASSQFIAGVSGELF
j_gene: TRBJ1-2; v_gene: TRBV4-2; d_gene: NA; CDR3aa: ASSQASGEDYGYT
j_gene: TRBJ2-7; v_gene: TRBV18; d_gene: TRBD1; CDR3aa: ASSPPADRAPYEQY
j_gene: TRBJ2-7; v_gene: TRBV20-1; d_gene: TRBD2; CDR3aa: SAPGLASYEQY
j_gene: TRBJ1-1; v_gene: TRBV2; d_gene: TRBD1; CDR3aa: ASAPGQEAF
j_gene: TRBJ2-2; v_gene: TRBV24-1; d_gene: NA; CDR3aa: ATSDLPTGTPNTGELF
j_gene: TRBJ1-5; v_gene: TRBV19; d_gene: NA; CDR3aa: ASGQSLNQPQH
j_gene: TRBJ2-5; v_gene: TRBV7-6; d_gene: NA; CDR3aa: ASSSPGPSLVETQY
j_gene: TRBJ1-1; v_gene: TRBV19; d_gene: NA; CDR3aa: ASSIDPTVHGAF
j_gene: TRBJ2-7; v_gene: TRBV20-1; d_gene: NA; CDR3aa: SARVGGFGSYEQY
j_gene: TRBJ2-1; v_gene: TRBV7-8; d_gene: TRBD2; CDR3aa: ASSPGTSGSINEQF
j_gene: TRBJ1-2; v_gene: TRBV28; d_gene: TRBD1; CDR3aa: ASSTPGQVPYGYT
j_gene: TRBJ1-2; v_gene: TRBV19; d_gene: TRBD1; CDR3aa: ASSRGGQGHGYT
j_gene: TRBJ1-1; v_gene: TRBV28; d_gene: NA; CDR3aa: ASKRQMNTEAF
j_gene: TRBJ2-7; v_gene: TRBV5-1; d_gene: TRBD1; CDR3aa: ASSTQLRTGFNEQY
j_gene: TRBJ2-7; v_gene: TRBV6-1; d_gene: TRBD1; CDR3aa: ASTLRWTGVD
j_gene: TRBJ2-5; v_gene: TRBV28; d_gene: NA; CDR3aa: ASRTGVGTKETQY
j_gene: TRBJ2-4; v_gene: TRBV12-3/TRBV12-4; d_gene: NA; CDR3aa: ASRRSLGKNIQY
j_gene: TRBJ1-1; v_gene: TRBV6-5; d_gene: NA; CDR3aa: ASSYWDGYTEAF
j_gene: TRBJ1-2; v_gene: TRBV9; d_gene: TRBD1; CDR3aa: ASSEGTGLDYGYT
j_gene: TRBJ1-1; v_gene: TRBV7-2; d_gene: NA; CDR3aa: ASSQGGVFEAF
j_gene: TRBJ1-1; v_gene: TRBV5-1; d_gene: NA; CDR3aa: ASSLETGKTEAF
j_gene: TRBJ2-7; v_gene: TRBV20-1; d_gene: NA; CDR3aa: SARDSLYEQY
j_gene: TRBJ2-7; v_gene: TRBV28; d_gene: NA; CDR3aa: ASSTSTGREVVQY
j_gene: TRBJ1-1; v_gene: TRBV20-1; d_gene: NA; CDR3aa: SARRVGESEAF
j_gene: TRBJ2-2; v_gene: TRBV12-3/TRBV12-4; d_gene: TRBD2; CDR3aa: ASSLSKRGRGGELF
j_gene: TRBJ1-5; v_gene: TRBV28; d_gene: NA; CDR3aa: ASSYTGGWNQPQH
j_gene: TRBJ2-5; v_gene: TRBV28; d_gene: TRBD1; CDR3aa: ASSLGGRGETQY
j_gene: TRBJ2-2; v_gene: TRBV7-3; d_gene: TRBD1; CDR3aa: ARRRGQGEPANTGELF
j_gene: TRBJ1-1; v_gene: TRBV5-1; d_gene: NA; CDR3aa: ASSFDGDTEAF
j_gene: TRBJ1-1; v_gene: TRBV5-5; d_gene: TRBD1; CDR3aa: ASSGSGGRAEAF
j_gene: TRBJ1-1; v_gene: TRBV12-3/TRBV12-4; d_gene: NA; CDR3aa: ASRIQGGTEAF
j_gene: TRBJ1-1; v_gene: TRBV6-1; d_gene: TRBD1; CDR3aa: ASRTGRSPSEAF
j_gene: TRBJ2-7; v_gene: TRBV28; d_gene: NA; CDR3aa: ASSSSGDEQY
j_gene: TRBJ2-7; v_gene: TRBV12-3/TRBV12-4; d_gene: NA; CDR3aa: ASSLTSIEQY
j_gene: TRBJ2-6; v_gene: TRBV7-2; d_gene: NA; CDR3aa: ASSNAGANVLT
j_gene: TRBJ1-1; v_gene: TRBV5-5; d_gene: NA; CDR3aa: ASSRSVDTEAF
j_gene: TRBJ2-5; v_gene: TRBV29-1; d_gene: TRBD2; CDR3aa: SVDGTSGQETQY
j_gene: TRBJ1-2; v_gene: TRBV27; d_gene: NA; CDR3aa: ASSQGAGTYGYT
j_gene: TRBJ1-2; v_gene: TRBV28; d_gene: TRBD1; CDR3aa: ASTGTGSFYGYT
j_gene: TRBJ1-5; v_gene: TRBV20-1; d_gene: NA; CDR3aa: SASRDGNQPQH
j_gene: TRBJ2-7; v_gene: TRBV20-1; d_gene: NA; CDR3aa: SARDGEVLSYEQY
j_gene: TRBJ2-7; v_gene: TRBV29-1; d_gene: TRBD2; CDR3aa: SAGGTRDEQY
j_gene: TRBJ1-2; v_gene: TRBV28; d_gene: NA; CDR3aa: ASSPRASRDGYT
j_gene: TRBJ1-6; v_gene: TRBV2; d_gene: NA; CDR3aa: ASRVTEDSPLH
j_gene: TRBJ2-7; v_gene: TRBV5-1; d_gene: NA; CDR3aa: ASSYRTDSEQY
j_gene: TRBJ1-2; v_gene: TRBV2; d_gene: NA; CDR3aa: ASTAGGMLGGYT
j_gene: TRBJ2-7; v_gene: TRBV6-5; d_gene: NA; CDR3aa: ASSYSGFSSYEQY
j_gene: TRBJ2-5; v_gene: TRBV6-1; d_gene: TRBD1; CDR3aa: ASSRTGTGGRETQY
j_gene: TRBJ2-7; v_gene: TRBV30; d_gene: TRBD1; CDR3aa: AWSTGQGSGYEQY
j_gene: TRBJ1-2; v_gene: TRBV6-1; d_gene: TRBD1; CDR3aa: ASSTIQGMDYGYT
j_gene: TRBJ1-1; v_gene: TRBV2; d_gene: NA; CDR3aa: ASSDLPGSGTEAF
j_gene: TRBJ1-1; v_gene: TRBV6-1; d_gene: NA; CDR3aa: ASRGRDSGSTEAF
j_gene: TRBJ1-1; v_gene: TRBV19; d_gene: NA; CDR3aa: ASKGGSTEAF
j_gene: TRBJ1-5; v_gene: TRBV20-1; d_gene: NA; CDR3aa: SARSTVHQPQH
j_gene: TRBJ1-1; v_gene: TRBV4-1; d_gene: TRBD1; CDR3aa: ASSRDRGPGTEAF
j_gene: TRBJ2-7; v_gene: TRBV6-5; d_gene: TRBD2; CDR3aa: ASSYSASGSLYEQY
j_gene: TRBJ2-3; v_gene: TRBV5-4; d_gene: TRBD2; CDR3aa: AYSGSEQDTQY
j_gene: TRBJ1-5; v_gene: TRBV6-2/TRBV6-3; d_gene: NA; CDR3aa: ASSRGGAVAQH
j_gene: TRBJ2-5; v_gene: TRBV10-3; d_gene: NA; CDR3aa: AISGGQGGQETQY